This is a list of T cell receptor beta chains from one sample in a study of technical replicates of blood from several donors. TCRdb's copy holds only in-frame clones and misses some; the assay was immunoSEQ multiplex PCR. The repertoire holds 80,000 to 95,000 clones, with 85% to 95% as singletons. The material sequenced was T cells isolated from PBMCs. These receptors all come from a human donor in good health. Each CDR3 is given with its conserved first and last residue. The D gene is left open where the match is weak. Not all rows give a size; the values are once, few, many and, for expanded clones, a class.

v_call: TRBV7-8; d_call: TRBD1; j_call: TRBJ1-2; clone_size: NA; cdr3_aa: CASSPSGTGSIGLGYTF; cdr3_nt: TGTGCCAGCAGCCCCTCCGGGACAGGGAGTATCGGTTTGGGCTACACCTTC
v_call: TRBV27; d_call: TRBD1; j_call: TRBJ2-5; clone_size: NA; cdr3_aa: CASSLSYRGFEETQYF; cdr3_nt: TGTGCCAGCAGTTTATCCTACAGGGGGTTTGAAGAGACCCAGTACTTC
v_call: TRBV28; d_call: TRBD2; j_call: TRBJ2-3; clone_size: NA; cdr3_aa: CASPPLAGGIADTQYF; cdr3_nt: TGTGCCAGCCCTCCCCTAGCGGGGGGTATCGCAGATACGCAGTATTTT
v_call: TRBV30; d_call: NA; j_call: TRBJ1-1; clone_size: NA; cdr3_aa: CALKGDPYTEAFF; cdr3_nt: TGTGCCTTAAAGGGAGATCCGTACACTGAAGCTTTCTTT
v_call: TRBV6-5; d_call: TRBD1; j_call: TRBJ2-7; clone_size: NA; cdr3_aa: CASSYSGQGYEQYF; cdr3_nt: TGTGCCAGCAGTTACTCGGGACAGGGTTACGAGCAGTACTTC
v_call: TRBV5-6; d_call: NA; j_call: TRBJ2-7; clone_size: once; cdr3_aa: CASSFSGRDEQYF; cdr3_nt: TGTGCCAGCAGCTTTAGCGGCCGGGACGAGCAGTACTTC
v_call: TRBV29-1; d_call: NA; j_call: TRBJ2-7; clone_size: NA; cdr3_aa: CSVSRPGTPYEQYF; cdr3_nt: TGCAGCGTTTCTCGCCCCGGGACACCCTACGAGCAGTACTTC
v_call: TRBV7-9; d_call: NA; j_call: TRBJ2-3; clone_size: NA; cdr3_aa: CASSHFGSLIKLYTQYF; cdr3_nt: TGTGCCAGCAGCCACTTCGGGAGTCTGATAAAACTGTATACGCAGTATTTT
v_call: TRBV6-4; d_call: NA; j_call: TRBJ1-1; clone_size: NA; cdr3_aa: CASRNTEYTEAFF; cdr3_nt: TGTGCCAGCAGAAACACAGAGTACACTGAAGCTTTCTTT
v_call: TRBV12-5; d_call: TRBD1; j_call: TRBJ2-1; clone_size: NA; cdr3_aa: CASGFGQEQQFF; cdr3_nt: TGTGCTAGTGGTTTCGGACAGGAGCAGCAGTTCTTC
v_call: TRBV6-5; d_call: NA; j_call: TRBJ1-1; clone_size: NA; cdr3_aa: CASSYIDTNTEAFF; cdr3_nt: TGTGCCAGCAGTTACATCGACACAAACACTGAAGCTTTCTTT
v_call: TRBV6-1; d_call: NA; j_call: TRBJ1-5; clone_size: NA; cdr3_aa: CASSLTGFNQPQHF; cdr3_nt: TGTGCCAGCAGTCTGACAGGCTTCAATCAGCCCCAGCATTTT
v_call: TRBV28; d_call: NA; j_call: TRBJ2-3; clone_size: NA; cdr3_aa: CASSSLRRPGTDTQYF; cdr3_nt: TGTGCCAGCAGTTCCTTACGGCGGCCGGGGACAGATACGCAGTATTTT
v_call: TRBV5-6; d_call: TRBD2; j_call: TRBJ2-5; clone_size: NA; cdr3_aa: CASSGKREGGETQYF; cdr3_nt: TGTGCCAGCAGCGGAAAGCGGGAGGGGGGAGAGACCCAGTACTTC
v_call: TRBV28; d_call: NA; j_call: TRBJ1-2; clone_size: NA; cdr3_aa: CASSLRGRANYGYTF; cdr3_nt: TGTGCCAGCAGTTTACGAGGGAGAGCTAACTATGGCTACACCTTC
v_call: TRBV5-1; d_call: NA; j_call: TRBJ2-7; clone_size: NA; cdr3_aa: CASSPGGLTYEQYF; cdr3_nt: TGCGCCAGCAGCCCCGGGGGTCTGACATACGAGCAGTACTTC
v_call: TRBV18; d_call: NA; j_call: TRBJ1-5; clone_size: once; cdr3_aa: CASSPRAGEPQHF; cdr3_nt: TGTGCCAGCTCACCACGTGCGGGGGAGCCCCAGCATTTT
v_call: TRBV11-2; d_call: NA; j_call: TRBJ1-4; clone_size: NA; cdr3_aa: CASTPGTEAGGANEKLFF; cdr3_nt: TGTGCCAGCACCCCAGGAACCGAAGCGGGTGGAGCTAATGAAAAACTGTTTTTT
v_call: TRBV5-1; d_call: NA; j_call: TRBJ1-4; clone_size: NA; cdr3_aa: CASSPPSELFF; cdr3_nt: TGCGCCAGCAGCCCGCCGAGTGAACTGTTTTTT
v_call: TRBV2; d_call: TRBD1; j_call: TRBJ2-3; clone_size: NA; cdr3_aa: CASRREQGGTDTQYF; cdr3_nt: TGTGCCAGCAGGAGGGAACAGGGGGGCACAGATACGCAGTATTTT
v_call: TRBV28; d_call: TRBD2; j_call: TRBJ2-3; clone_size: NA; cdr3_aa: CASSPSGGSRSDTQYF; cdr3_nt: TGTGCCAGCAGTCCCTCGGGGGGAAGTAGGTCAGATACGCAGTATTTT
v_call: TRBV6-1; d_call: NA; j_call: TRBJ2-6; clone_size: NA; cdr3_aa: CASSAGSFRSGANVLTF; cdr3_nt: TGTGCCAGCAGTGCCGGGTCGTTCCGCTCTGGGGCCAACGTCCTGACTTTC
v_call: TRBV30; d_call: NA; j_call: TRBJ2-4; clone_size: NA; cdr3_aa: CAWSVGGAHIQYF; cdr3_nt: TGTGCCTGGAGTGTAGGAGGGGCCCACATTCAGTACTTC
v_call: TRBV19; d_call: NA; j_call: TRBJ1-2; clone_size: few; cdr3_aa: CASSIDRANYGYTF; cdr3_nt: TGTGCCAGTAGTATAGATCGAGCTAACTATGGCTACACCTTC
v_call: TRBV19; d_call: NA; j_call: TRBJ1-5; clone_size: NA; cdr3_aa: CASSGAPRVSNQPQHF; cdr3_nt: TGTGCCAGTTCGGGAGCACCAAGGGTTTCCAATCAGCCCCAGCATTTT
v_call: TRBV4-1; d_call: NA; j_call: TRBJ2-1; clone_size: NA; cdr3_aa: CASSQLNRYTEQFF; cdr3_nt: TGCGCCAGCAGCCAATTAAACCGATACACTGAGCAGTTCTTC
v_call: TRBV6-5; d_call: NA; j_call: TRBJ1-1; clone_size: NA; cdr3_aa: CASSYSNRVFSTEAFF; cdr3_nt: TGTGCCAGCAGTTACTCCAATCGGGTTTTCAGCACTGAAGCTTTCTTT
v_call: TRBV29-1; d_call: NA; j_call: TRBJ2-3; clone_size: NA; cdr3_aa: CSVGAPTDTQYF; cdr3_nt: TGCAGCGTGGGGGCCCCCACAGATACGCAGTATTTT
v_call: TRBV7-9; d_call: NA; j_call: TRBJ1-3; clone_size: NA; cdr3_aa: CASTFLESPTIYF; cdr3_nt: TGTGCCAGCACCTTTTTAGAGTCGCCCACCATATATTTT
v_call: TRBV5-1; d_call: NA; j_call: TRBJ2-1; clone_size: NA; cdr3_aa: CASIGRAYNEQFF; cdr3_nt: TGCGCCAGCATCGGTAGAGCCTACAATGAGCAGTTCTTC
v_call: TRBV28; d_call: NA; j_call: TRBJ2-1; clone_size: NA; cdr3_aa: CASSMGLDNEQFF; cdr3_nt: TGTGCCAGCAGTATGGGACTTGACAATGAGCAGTTCTTC
v_call: TRBV28; d_call: NA; j_call: TRBJ2-7; clone_size: NA; cdr3_aa: CASSLAVSYEQYF; cdr3_nt: TGTGCCAGCAGTTTAGCAGTGTCCTACGAGCAGTACTTC
v_call: TRBV9; d_call: NA; j_call: TRBJ2-2; clone_size: NA; cdr3_aa: CASSVGGVNTGELFF; cdr3_nt: TGTGCCAGCAGCGTAGGGGGGGTCAACACCGGGGAGCTGTTTTTT
v_call: TRBV6-5; d_call: NA; j_call: TRBJ2-3; clone_size: NA; cdr3_aa: CASSYEATDTQYF; cdr3_nt: TGTGCCAGCAGCTACGAGGCCACAGATACGCAGTATTTT
v_call: TRBV5-1; d_call: NA; j_call: TRBJ1-1; clone_size: NA; cdr3_aa: CASSETPLMNTEAFF; cdr3_nt: TGCGCCAGCAGCGAGACACCCTTAATGAACACTGAAGCTTTCTTT
v_call: TRBV6-5; d_call: TRBD1; j_call: TRBJ2-7; clone_size: once; cdr3_aa: CASSYYGTGAYEQYF; cdr3_nt: TGTGCCAGCAGTTACTATGGGACAGGGGCCTACGAGCAGTACTTC
v_call: TRBV30; d_call: NA; j_call: TRBJ1-1; clone_size: few; cdr3_aa: CAWNPGLEAFF; cdr3_nt: TGTGCCTGGAACCCAGGGCTTGAAGCTTTCTTT
v_call: TRBV10-2; d_call: NA; j_call: TRBJ2-4; clone_size: NA; cdr3_aa: CASAGFGSKNIQYF; cdr3_nt: TGCGCCAGCGCCGGGTTTGGTTCCAAAAACATTCAGTACTTC
v_call: TRBV19; d_call: TRBD2; j_call: TRBJ2-7; clone_size: NA; cdr3_aa: CASSYPGVAGPYEQYF; cdr3_nt: TGTGCCAGTAGTTACCCAGGGGTAGCGGGGCCCTACGAGCAGTACTTC
v_call: TRBV4-1; d_call: NA; j_call: TRBJ1-5; clone_size: many; cdr3_aa: CASSQPQVRGNQPQHF; cdr3_nt: TGCGCCAGCAGCCAACCACAGGTTCGGGGCAATCAGCCCCAGCATTTT
v_call: TRBV5-1; d_call: TRBD1; j_call: TRBJ1-1; clone_size: NA; cdr3_aa: CASSLTGETEAFF; cdr3_nt: TGCGCCAGCAGCCTTACAGGGGAGACTGAAGCTTTCTTT
v_call: TRBV19; d_call: NA; j_call: TRBJ1-2; clone_size: NA; cdr3_aa: CASSPLGGLDYGYTF; cdr3_nt: TGTGCCAGTAGCCCACTGGGGGGTTTAGACTATGGCTACACCTTC